These 29 T cell receptor beta chains originate from one sample sequenced in a study of identical twins. TCRdb re-called the 5' RACE reads through MiXCR, storing one row per CDR3 protein. This sample has about 460,000 distinct CDR3 sequences, with more than 13% found just once. The data also belong to a second study, concerning yellow fever vaccine responses in identical twins.

Sequenced material: CD4+ T cells sorted from blood. These receptors all come from a woman in her late teens or twenties in good health.

A remark on this clonotype: The junction differs from germline at one of its ends, possibly a read error. The gene calls are TRBV10-2 and TRBJ1-6; 9 bases map to TRBD1. The CDR3 is made up of 14 amino acids. The germline V gene has CDR1 WSHSY and CDR2 SAAADI. The CDR3 nucleotides are TGCTCCAGCAGCGGGACAGGGCATAGTTCACCCCTCCACTTT. Translating it yields CSSSGTGHSSPLHF.

V and J are TRBV11-2 and TRBJ2-1, with no clear D. V lost 5 bases and J 9 bases, leaving 11 bases between the germline ends. Germline V gene sequence: CDR1 SGHAT, CDR2 FQNNGV. The CDR3 has 12 amino acids. CDR3 loop: CASSEVVFEQFF. CDR3 in DNA: TGTGCCAGCAGCGAAGTAGTCTTTGAGCAGTTCTTC.

This clonotype has only a few counts. The chain couples TRBV6-2 or TRBV6-3 to TRBJ1-1; 7 bases line up with TRBD1. CDR1 MNHEY and CDR2 SVGEGT come from the germline V gene. J gave up 3 bases and V 4 bases, and 5 bases lay outside the gene matches. The CDR3 runs 14 residues. CDR3 protein: CASSSQGSDTEAFF. Written as DNA, the CDR3 is TGTGCCAGCAGTTCACAGGGGAGTGACACTGAAGCTTTCTTT.

This clonotype was seen more than once but under ten times. The chain combines TRBV20-1 with TRBJ1-6; 7 bases line up with TRBD1. The length of the CDR3 is 16 residues. V was clipped by 0 bases and J by 8 bases; unmatched bases: 10. Germline lookup yields CDR1 DFQATT and CDR2 SNEGSKA (reference sequence). The CDR3: CSARDTNRDRYSPLHF. CDR3 DNA sequence: TGCAGTGCTAGAGACACTAACCGGGACAGATATTCACCCCTCCACTTT.

The V call is TRBV6-5, the J call TRBJ2-3; TRBD1 matches 8 bases. The germline V gene has CDR1 MNHEY and CDR2 SVGAGI. The CDR3 has 16 residues. Germline trimming cut 4 bases from V and 1 base from J; bases unmatched to any gene: 7. CDR3 residues: CASSLAVGQGTDTQYF. CDR3 nucleotide sequence: TGTGCCAGCAGTTTGGCGGTGGGACAGGGCACAGATACGCAGTATTTT.

This clonotype was detected a few times. This chain links TRBV24-1 with TRBJ2-1, with unresolved D. With 6 bases removed from V and 9 bases from J, the gap between germline ends came to 11 bases. The germline V gene has CDR1 KGHDR and CDR2 SFDVKD. The CDR3 extends over 12 amino acids. The CDR3 protein is CATSSGVLEQFF. CDR3 DNA: TGTGCCACCAGTAGTGGGGTTCTTGAGCAGTTCTTC.

The chain is built from TRBV5-4 and TRBJ2-7; the D is unclear. Trimming took 4 bases from V and 2 from J, leaving 13 bases between them. The germline V gene encodes CDR1 SGHNT and CDR2 YYREEE (reference sequence). The CDR3 length is 14 residues. CDR3 DNA sequence: TGTGCCAGCAGCCCGCCGGGCAGGCCCTACGAGCAGTACTTC. This sequence encodes CASSPPGRPYEQYF. Full variable domain (remainder filled in from reference TRBV5-4 and TRBJ2-7): ETGVTQSPTHLIKTRGQQVTLRCSSQSGHNTVSWYQQALGQGPQFIFQYYREEENGRGNFPPRFSGLQFPNYSSELNVNALELDDSALYLCASSPPGRPYEQYFGPGTRLTVT.

This chain joins TRBV12-3 or TRBV12-4 and TRBJ2-2; the match to TRBD1 covers 11 bases. This CDR3 region has 16 residues. Here the CDR3 DNA reads TGTGCTCTCGGGCCAGGACAGGGGGCCGTATCCGGGGAGCTGTTTTTT. Translation gives CALGPGQGAVSGELFF.

This clonotype turned up a few times. The DNA of the CDR3 is TGTGCCACCAGCAGAGATCTGAGCAGGGAGCAGTACTTC. Encoded protein: CATSRDLSREQYF. The chain combines TRBV15 with TRBJ2-7, with unresolved D. The V gene's germline CDR1 is LNHNV and CDR2 YYDKDF (reference sequence). This CDR3 contains 13 residues. The V end was cut by 0 bases, the J end by 7 bases, with 10 bases between.

This clonotype was observed a handful of times. The chain recombines TRBV19 with TRBJ2-1; TRBD1 is a possible D gene (6 bases). This CDR3 is 14 amino acids long. The germline CDR1 and CDR2 sequences are LNHDA and SQIVND (reference sequence). V was shortened by 1 base and J by 5 bases, with 9 bases between the two germline ends. The CDR3 nucleotides are TGTGCCAGTAGTATAGGGACAGATAACAATGAGCAGTTCTTC. It is translated as CASSIGTDNNEQFF.

This clonotype was detected a few times. The chain uses TRBV5-1 and TRBJ2-7; no reliable D call. CDR3 length: 14 amino acids. The germline V gene has CDR1 SGHRS and CDR2 YFSETQ. Trimming cost V 0 bases and J 5 bases, with 12 bases left between them. DNA for the CDR3: TGCGCCAGCAGCTTGGGGCCAAGTCGCAACGAGCAGTACTTC. Residues: CASSLGPSRNEQYF.

This clonotype was seen a few times. The V and J genes are TRBV7-4 and TRBJ1-1; possibly TRBD1 for D (6 bases). Germline V gives CDR1 SGHVT, CDR2 SQSDAQ. CDR3 length: 18 amino acids. V lost 5 bases and J lost 1, with 23 bases in between. The CDR3: CASSQGRVAPLQNTEAFF. The CDR3 DNA is TGTGCCAGCAGCCAGGGGCGGGTGGCACCCCTTCAGAACACTGAAGCTTTCTTT.

This sequence joins TRBV28 and TRBJ2-2, with 10 bases identical to TRBD2. Trimming took 6 bases from V and 5 from J; bases not matched to a gene: 9. The CDR3 sequence is 16 residues long. Germline V gene data show CDR1 as MDHEN and CDR2 as SYDVKM. The CDR3 is CASSPTGTSVTGELFF. The DNA of the CDR3 is TGTGCCAGCAGCCCAACGGGGACTAGCGTTACCGGGGAGCTGTTTTTT.

The chain is built from TRBV7-7 and TRBJ2-2; no definite D call. The CDR3 sequence is 10 residues long. Germline values: CDR1 SSHAT, CDR2 FNYEAQ (reference sequence). DNA for the CDR3: TGTGCTAGGCCGGGCGGGGAGCTGTTTTTT. Translation: CARPGGELFF. The full variable domain, rest sourced from reference TRBV7-7 and TRBJ2-2, is GAGVSQSPRYKVTKRGQDVTLRCDPISSHATLYWYQQALGQGPEFLTYFNYEAQPDKSGLPSDRFSAERPEGSISTLTIQRTEQRDSAMYRCARPGGELFFGEGSRLTVL.

Regarding this clonotype: A much more abundant neighbour one base away suggests this may be a read error. This sequence joins TRBV20-1 and TRBJ1-6, with D possibly matching TRBD1 (6 bases). This CDR3 has 15 amino acids. CDR1 DFQATT and CDR2 SNEGSKA come from the germline V gene (reference sequence). The CDR3 coding sequence is TGCAGTGCTAGAGAGGCATCGGGACATAATCCACCCCTCCACTTT. It yields the protein CSAREASGHNPPLHF.

J is TRBJ2-5 and V is TRBV18, with 7 bases aligning to TRBD1. The CDR3 consists of 15 residues. V was clipped by 1 base and J by 6 bases; unmatched bases: 8. Germline V gene lookup returns CDR1 KGHSH and CDR2 LQKENI. The chain's CDR3 is CASSPLPTGPQTQYF. Written as DNA, the CDR3 is TGTGCCAGCTCACCACTGCCGACAGGGCCCCAGACCCAGTACTTC.

This clonotype was counted only a few times. V is TRBV20-1 and J is TRBJ2-1; D is uncertain. V lost 2 bases and J 8 bases, leaving 10 bases between the germline ends. The V gene's germline CDR1 is DFQATT and CDR2 SNEGSKA (reference sequence). CDR3 size: 12 residues. CDR3 bases: TGCAGTGCTAGACTAGTTCGGGATGAGCAGTTCTTC. It is translated as CSARLVRDEQFF.

This clonotype has just a few counts. This rearrangement joins TRBV6-1 to TRBJ1-1, with D possibly TRBD1 on 6 matching bases. The germline V and J ends were trimmed by 6 bases and 12 bases, with 23 bases remaining between them. Germline V gene data show CDR1 as MNHNS and CDR2 as SASEGT. This CDR3 has 14 amino acids. The CDR3: CASRVRGIDRSPFF. The DNA for the CDR3 is TGTGCCAGCAGAGTAAGGGGAATCGACAGGAGCCCTTTCTTT.

V is TRBV14 and J is TRBJ2-1; D uncertain. V lost 0 bases and J lost 9, with 18 bases in between. Germline CDR1 reads SGHDN; CDR2 reads FVKESK. The CDR3 spans 16 residues. This CDR3 is CASSQELLPTGREQFF. DNA of the CDR3: TGTGCCAGCAGCCAAGAGCTCCTCCCCACCGGTCGTGAGCAGTTCTTC.

In DNA, the CDR3 is TGTGCCAGCAGCCCCCTAGCGCAGCAGTTCTTC. It encodes CASSPLAQQFF. The V call is TRBV5-5, the J call TRBJ2-1, with a weak D call TRBD2 (6 bases). Trimming left V 4 bases short and J 11 bases short, with 10 bases between. Looked up from germline, CDR1 is SGHKS and CDR2 is YYEKEE (reference sequence). There are 11 residues in the CDR3.

V and J are TRBV5-1 and TRBJ2-1, with 15 bases matching TRBD2. Germline loops: CDR1 SGHRS, CDR2 YFSETQ. Trimming cost V 4 bases and J 9 bases; bases outside gene matches: 11. The CDR3 is 17 amino acids. This CDR3 is CASSLGLAGGTKGEQFF. CDR3 nucleotides: TGCGCCAGCAGCCTGGGACTAGCGGGGGGCACGAAGGGTGAGCAGTTCTTC.

This clonotype was seen a few times. The rearrangement uses TRBV5-1 and TRBJ2-3; 10 bases agree with TRBD2. The germline CDR1 and CDR2 sequences are SGHRS and YFSETQ. Trimming cost V 2 bases and J 0 bases; bases outside gene matches: 9. The CDR3 runs to 18 residues. CDR3 bases: TGCGCCAGCAGCTTCGGGCTAGCGGGGGCCACCAGCACAGATACGCAGTATTTT. It encodes CASSFGLAGATSTDTQYF.

This clonotype was counted ten times or more. The chain uses TRBV14 and TRBJ1-5; maybe TRBD1 (5 bases). This CDR3 contains 13 residues. V gave up 2 bases and J gave up 7 bases, with 9 bases separating them. CDR1 SGHDN and CDR2 FVKESK come from the germline V gene. The CDR3 loop reads CASSQSTAQPQHF. The CDR3 region has the DNA TGTGCCAGCAGCCAATCGACAGCCCAGCCCCAGCATTTT.

The sample holds a few counts of this clonotype. The V and J genes are TRBV5-1 and TRBJ2-7, with 11 bases lining up with TRBD2. V was pared by 3 bases and J by 5 bases, with 13 bases of the junction left unmatched. The CDR3 is 17 residues long. The germline CDR1 and CDR2 sequences are SGHRS and YFSETQ. CDR3 coding DNA: TGCGCCAGCAGCTCCCGACTTAGCGGGGGGGACCTTAACGAGCAGTACTTC. Protein sequence: CASSSRLSGGDLNEQYF. The full variable domain, in which reference TRBV5-1 and TRBJ2-7 provide the parts outside the CDR3, is KAGVTQTPRYLIKTRGQQVTLSCSPISGHRSVSWYQQTPGQGLQFLFEYFSETQRNKGNFPGRFSGRQFSNSRSEMNVSTLELGDSALYLCASSSRLSGGDLNEQYFGPGTRLTVT.

This clonotype was counted a few times. This sequence joins TRBV9 and TRBJ2-1; a possible D gene is TRBD1 (6 bases). Trimming took 4 bases from V and 7 from J, leaving 18 bases between them. The CDR3 runs 15 residues. The germline V gene encodes CDR1 SGDLS and CDR2 YYNGEE. The CDR3 is CASSLRQVVWNEQFF. The CDR3 coding sequence is TGTGCCAGCAGCCTTCGACAGGTTGTATGGAATGAGCAGTTCTTC.

This clonotype was detected a few times. This chain uses TRBV7-9 with TRBJ2-7, with no clear D. Germline loops: CDR1 SEHNR, CDR2 FQNEAQ (reference sequence). The CDR3 has 11 amino acids. V was shortened by 2 bases and J by 7 bases, with 6 bases between the two germline ends. CDR3 in DNA: TGTGCCAGCAGCTTAATGGGTGAGCAGTACTTC. This sequence encodes CASSLMGEQYF.

There are many counts of this clonotype. This chain joins TRBV29-1 and TRBJ1-3; D possibly corresponds to TRBD1 (5 bases). The CDR3 length is 12 residues. The germline V gene has CDR1 SQVTM and CDR2 ANQGSEA. The V and J ends lost 8 bases and 0 bases respectively, with 8 bases between them. The CDR3 nucleotides read TGCAGCATTGGACACTCTGGAAACACCATATATTTT. Encoded protein: CSIGHSGNTIYF.

This clonotype was counted a few times. This chain connects TRBV5-1 to TRBJ2-6; tentatively, D is TRBD1 (6 bases). The germline V gene has CDR1 SGHRS and CDR2 YFSETQ. Trimming took 3 bases from V and 2 from J, leaving 9 bases between them. CDR3 length: 15 amino acids. CDR3 sequence reads: CASSYRDPGANVLTF. CDR3 in DNA: TGCGCCAGCAGCTACAGGGATCCTGGGGCCAACGTCCTGACTTTC.

The gene calls are TRBV4-2 and TRBJ2-2; 8 positions match TRBD2. Germline loops: CDR1 LGHNA, CDR2 YNFKEQ. This CDR3 has 16 residues. V gave up 0 bases and J gave up 8 bases; unmatched junction bases: 8. The CDR3 bases are TGTGCCAGCAGCCAAGATTCCACTAGCGGCAGGGGGGAGCTGTTTTTT. This encodes CASSQDSTSGRGELFF.